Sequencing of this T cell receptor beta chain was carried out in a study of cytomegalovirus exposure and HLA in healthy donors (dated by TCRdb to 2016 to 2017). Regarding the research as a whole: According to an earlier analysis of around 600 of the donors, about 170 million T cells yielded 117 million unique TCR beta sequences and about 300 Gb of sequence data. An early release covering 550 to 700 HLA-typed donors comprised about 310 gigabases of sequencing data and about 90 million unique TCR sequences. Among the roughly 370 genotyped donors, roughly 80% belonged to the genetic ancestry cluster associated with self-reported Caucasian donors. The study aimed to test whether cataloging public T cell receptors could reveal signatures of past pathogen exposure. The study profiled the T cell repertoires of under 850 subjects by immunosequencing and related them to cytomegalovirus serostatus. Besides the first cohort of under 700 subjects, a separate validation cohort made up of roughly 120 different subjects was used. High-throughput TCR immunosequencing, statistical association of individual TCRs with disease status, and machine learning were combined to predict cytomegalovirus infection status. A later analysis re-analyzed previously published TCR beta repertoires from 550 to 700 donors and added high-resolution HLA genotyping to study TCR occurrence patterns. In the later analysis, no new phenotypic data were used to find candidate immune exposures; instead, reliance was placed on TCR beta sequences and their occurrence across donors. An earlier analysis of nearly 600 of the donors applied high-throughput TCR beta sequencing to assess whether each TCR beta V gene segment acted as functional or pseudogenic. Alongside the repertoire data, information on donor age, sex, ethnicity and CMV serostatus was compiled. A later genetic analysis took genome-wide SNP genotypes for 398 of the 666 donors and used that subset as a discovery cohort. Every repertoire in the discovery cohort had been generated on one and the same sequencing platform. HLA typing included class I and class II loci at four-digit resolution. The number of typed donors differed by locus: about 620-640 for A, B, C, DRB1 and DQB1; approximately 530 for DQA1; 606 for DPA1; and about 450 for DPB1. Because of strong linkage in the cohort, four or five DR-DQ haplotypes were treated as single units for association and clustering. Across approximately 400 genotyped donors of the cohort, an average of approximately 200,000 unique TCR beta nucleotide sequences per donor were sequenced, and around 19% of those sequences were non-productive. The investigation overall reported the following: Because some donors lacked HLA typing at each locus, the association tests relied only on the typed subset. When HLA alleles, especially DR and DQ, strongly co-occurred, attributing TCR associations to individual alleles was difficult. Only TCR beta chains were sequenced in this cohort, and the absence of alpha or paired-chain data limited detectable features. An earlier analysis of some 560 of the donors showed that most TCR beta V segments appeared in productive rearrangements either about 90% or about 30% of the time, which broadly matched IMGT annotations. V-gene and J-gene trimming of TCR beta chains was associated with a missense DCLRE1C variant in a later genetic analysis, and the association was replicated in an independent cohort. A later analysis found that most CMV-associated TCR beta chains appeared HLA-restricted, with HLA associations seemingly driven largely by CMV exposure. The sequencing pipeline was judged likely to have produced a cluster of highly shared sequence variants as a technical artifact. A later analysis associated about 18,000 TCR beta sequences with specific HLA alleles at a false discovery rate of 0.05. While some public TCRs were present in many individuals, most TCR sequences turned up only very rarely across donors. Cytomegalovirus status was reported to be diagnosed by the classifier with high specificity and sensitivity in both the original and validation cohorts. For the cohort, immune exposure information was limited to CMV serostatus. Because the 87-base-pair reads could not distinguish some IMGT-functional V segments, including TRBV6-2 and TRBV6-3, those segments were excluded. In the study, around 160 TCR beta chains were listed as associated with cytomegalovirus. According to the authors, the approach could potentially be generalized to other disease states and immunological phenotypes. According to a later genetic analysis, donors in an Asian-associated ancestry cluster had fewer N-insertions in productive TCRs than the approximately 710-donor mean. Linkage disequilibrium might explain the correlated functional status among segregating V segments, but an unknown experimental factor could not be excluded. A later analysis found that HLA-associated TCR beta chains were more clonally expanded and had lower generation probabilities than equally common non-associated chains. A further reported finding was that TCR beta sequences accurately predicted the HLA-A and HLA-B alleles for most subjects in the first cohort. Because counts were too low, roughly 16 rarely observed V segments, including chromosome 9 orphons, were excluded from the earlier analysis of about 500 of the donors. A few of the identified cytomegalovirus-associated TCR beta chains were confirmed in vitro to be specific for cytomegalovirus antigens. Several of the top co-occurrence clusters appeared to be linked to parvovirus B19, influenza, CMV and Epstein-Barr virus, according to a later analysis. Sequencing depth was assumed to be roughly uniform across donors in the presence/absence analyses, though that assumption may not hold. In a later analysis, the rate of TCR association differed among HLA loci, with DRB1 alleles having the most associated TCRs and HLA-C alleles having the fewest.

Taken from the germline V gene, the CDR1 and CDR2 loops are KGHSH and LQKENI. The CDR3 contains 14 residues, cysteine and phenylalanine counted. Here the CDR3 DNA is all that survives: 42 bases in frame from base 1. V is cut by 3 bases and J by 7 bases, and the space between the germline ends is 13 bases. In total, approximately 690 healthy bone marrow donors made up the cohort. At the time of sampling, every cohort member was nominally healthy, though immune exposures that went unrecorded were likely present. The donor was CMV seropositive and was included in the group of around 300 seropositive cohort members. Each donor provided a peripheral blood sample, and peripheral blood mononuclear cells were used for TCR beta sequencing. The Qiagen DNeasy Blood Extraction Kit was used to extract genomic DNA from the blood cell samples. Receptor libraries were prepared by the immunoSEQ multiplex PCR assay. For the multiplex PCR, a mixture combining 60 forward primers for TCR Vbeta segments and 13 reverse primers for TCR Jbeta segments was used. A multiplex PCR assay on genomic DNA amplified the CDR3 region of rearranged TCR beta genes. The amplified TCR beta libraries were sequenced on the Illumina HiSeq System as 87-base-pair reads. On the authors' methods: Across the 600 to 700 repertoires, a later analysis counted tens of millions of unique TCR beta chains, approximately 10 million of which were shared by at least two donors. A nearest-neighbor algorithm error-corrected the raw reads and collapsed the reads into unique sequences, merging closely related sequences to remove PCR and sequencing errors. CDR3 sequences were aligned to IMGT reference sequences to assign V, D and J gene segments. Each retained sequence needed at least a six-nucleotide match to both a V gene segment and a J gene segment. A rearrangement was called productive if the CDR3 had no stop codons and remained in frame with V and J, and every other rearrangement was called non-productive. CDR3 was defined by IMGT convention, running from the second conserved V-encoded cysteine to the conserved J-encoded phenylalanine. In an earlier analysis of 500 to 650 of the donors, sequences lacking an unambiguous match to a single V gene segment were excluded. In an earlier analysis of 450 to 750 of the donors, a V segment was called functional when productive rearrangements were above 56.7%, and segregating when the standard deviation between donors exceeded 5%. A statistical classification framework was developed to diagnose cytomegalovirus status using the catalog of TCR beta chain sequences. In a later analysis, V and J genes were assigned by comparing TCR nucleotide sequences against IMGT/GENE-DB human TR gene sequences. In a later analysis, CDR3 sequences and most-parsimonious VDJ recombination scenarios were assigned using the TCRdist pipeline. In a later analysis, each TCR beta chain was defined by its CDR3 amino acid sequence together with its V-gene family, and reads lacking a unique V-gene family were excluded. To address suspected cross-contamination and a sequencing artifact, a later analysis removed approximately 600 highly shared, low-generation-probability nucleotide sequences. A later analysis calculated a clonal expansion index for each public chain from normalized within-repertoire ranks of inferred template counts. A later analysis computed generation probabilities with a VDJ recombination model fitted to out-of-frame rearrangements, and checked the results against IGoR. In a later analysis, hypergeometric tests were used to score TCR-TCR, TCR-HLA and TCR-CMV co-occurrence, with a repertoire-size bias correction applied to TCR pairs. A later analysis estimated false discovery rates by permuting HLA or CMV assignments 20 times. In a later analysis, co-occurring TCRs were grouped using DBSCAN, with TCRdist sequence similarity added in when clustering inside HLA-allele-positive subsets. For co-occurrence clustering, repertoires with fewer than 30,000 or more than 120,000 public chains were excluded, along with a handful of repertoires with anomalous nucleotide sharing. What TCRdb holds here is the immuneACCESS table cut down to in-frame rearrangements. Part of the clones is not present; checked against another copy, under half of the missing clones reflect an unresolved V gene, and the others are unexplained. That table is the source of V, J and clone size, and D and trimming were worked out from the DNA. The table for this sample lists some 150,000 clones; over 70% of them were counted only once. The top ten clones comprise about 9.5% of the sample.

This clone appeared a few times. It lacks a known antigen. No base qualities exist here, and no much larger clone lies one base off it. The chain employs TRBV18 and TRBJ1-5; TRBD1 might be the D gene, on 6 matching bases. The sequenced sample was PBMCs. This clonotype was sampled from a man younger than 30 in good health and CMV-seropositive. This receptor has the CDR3 CASSPVQGRQPQHF. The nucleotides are TGTGCCAGCTCACCTGTGCAGGGGCGCCAGCCCCAGCATTTT. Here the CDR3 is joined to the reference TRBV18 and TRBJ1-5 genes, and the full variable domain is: NAGVMQNPRHLVRRRGQEARLRCSPMKGHSHVYWYRQLPEEGLKFMVYLQKENIIDESGMPKERFSAEFPKEGPSILRIQQVVRGDSAAYFCASSPVQGRQPQHFGDGTRLSIL.